One sample yielded the 28 T cell receptor beta chains listed below, sequenced in a study of a mutant IDH1 vaccine in newly diagnosed glioma (dated by TCRdb to about 2021). Preparation of the library involved the immunoSEQ multiplex PCR assay. The clones in this table, taken by TCRdb from immuneACCESS, are in-frame only. Not every clone is retained; where verified, under half of the shortfall comes from an unresolved V gene, and the cause of the rest is unknown. The sample table contains 77,000 or so clones; only one count was recorded for roughly 85% of them. Together, the top ten hold 0.6% to 0.95% of the sample. These receptors lack a known antigen. Sample time point, as interpreted from the label and publication: week 23, last vaccination. Every vaccine dose consisted of 300 ug of a 20-mer mutant IDH1 peptide in Montanide, administered subcutaneously together with topical imiquimod. The sample consisted of PBMCs, taken from a glioma patient whose treatment included an IDH1 peptide vaccine. The receptors originated from a woman aged 45-59 years with glioma.

J is TRBJ2-3 and V is TRBV29-1, with 14 bases lining up with TRBD2. The CDR3 contains 15 residues. V shed 8 bases, J shed 4 bases, and the junction held 8 bases outside the gene matches. In germline, CDR1 is SQVTM, CDR2 ANQGSEA. The CDR3 sequence is CSSSGLAGVADTQYF. In DNA form, the CDR3 reads TGCAGCTCCTCGGGACTAGCGGGAGTTGCAGATACGCAGTATTTT.

V usage is TRBV5-5 and J usage is TRBJ2-7; D may be TRBD2 (6 bases). Looked up from germline, CDR1 is SGHKS and CDR2 is YYEKEE (reference sequence). Trimming shortened V by 6 bases and J by 4 bases, and 23 bases separated the two germline ends. The CDR3 consists of 16 residues. DNA of the CDR3: TGTGCCAGCAACCTCGCGGGGAGCGTCTTTCGTTACGAGCAGTACTTC. Translated, it gives CASNLAGSVFRYEQYF.

This clone is termed medium-sized. This chain joins TRBV5-4 and TRBJ1-1; the D gene is possibly TRBD1 (5 bases). Germline CDR1 SGHNT, CDR2 YYREEE (reference sequence). Trimming took 6 bases from V and 1 from J, leaving 10 bases between them. The length of the CDR3 is 13 residues. The CDR3 nucleotides are TGTGCCAGCACCCCCGGACAGAACACTGAAGCTTTCTTT. This gives the protein CASTPGQNTEAFF.

This clone came up a few times. The junction and the germline gene differ at one end; a read error may be behind it. The CDR3 sequence is CASSLGPSGQETQYF. The CDR3 nucleotides are TGTGCTAGCAGCTTAGGGCCTAGCGGACAAGAGACCCAGTACTTC. The rearrangement uses TRBV7-7 and TRBJ2-5; 7 bases map to TRBD2. Germline lookup yields CDR1 SSHAT and CDR2 FNYEAQ (reference sequence). The CDR3 consists of 15 residues.

In the case of this clone: A junction boundary mismatches the germline segment, possibly from a read error. V is TRBV2 and J is TRBJ2-7; D gene uncertain. CDR3 size: 13 residues. From germline, CDR1 is SNHLY and CDR2 FYNNEI. The CDR3: CASSEGHSYEQYF. The CDR3 DNA is TGTGCCAGCAGTGAGGGCCACTCCTACGAGCAGTACTTT.

This clone has only one observation. V gene TRBV6-1 combines with J gene TRBJ2-3, with 8 bases fitting TRBD1. In germline, CDR1 is MNHNS, CDR2 SASEGT. V lost 8 bases and J lost 6; bases outside the gene matches: 7. The length of the CDR3 is 13 residues. The CDR3: CASAPDRGDTQYF. The CDR3 region has the DNA TGTGCCAGCGCCCCCGACAGGGGCGATACGCAGTATTTT.

The rearrangement links TRBV9 to TRBJ2-3, with TRBD2 matching over 13 bases. Germline V gene sequence: CDR1 SGDLS, CDR2 YYNGEE. The CDR3 consists of 17 residues. With 2 bases clipped from V and 5 bases from J, the junction kept 8 bases outside the gene matches. This CDR3 reads CASSVTLTSGGLDTQYF. The CDR3 DNA sequence: TGTGCCAGCAGCGTTACCCTGACTAGCGGGGGGTTAGATACGCAGTATTTT.

This clone was observed a handful of times. V and J are TRBV10-3 and TRBJ1-2; 7 bases are a match to TRBD1. This CDR3 comprises 16 residues. Germline loops: CDR1 ENHRY, CDR2 SYGVKD. V lost 10 bases, J lost 6 bases, and 20 bases stayed unmatched. The CDR3 sequence: CATPSRAGGYGDGYTF. The CDR3 coding sequence is TGTGCCACCCCTTCCAGGGCAGGGGGTTATGGGGATGGCTACACCTTC.

The chain has TRBV5-1 and TRBJ2-3, with 10 bases identical to TRBD2. CDR1 SGHRS and CDR2 YFSETQ come from the germline V gene. This CDR3 is built from 18 residues. V lost 2 bases and J lost 0; bases outside the gene matches: 9. The CDR3 reads CASSLLPGLATSTDTQYF. The CDR3, as DNA: TGCGCCAGCAGCTTATTACCGGGACTAGCGACTAGCACAGATACGCAGTATTTT.

The rearrangement uses TRBV5-4 and TRBJ1-1, with 7 bases aligning to TRBD1. J was trimmed by 3 bases and V by 4 bases; bases with no gene match: 6. CDR3 length: 14 amino acids. CDR1 SGHNT and CDR2 YYREEE come from the germline V gene (reference sequence). The CDR3 DNA follows: TGTGCCAGCAGCCTACAGGGGTTGTACACTGAAGCTTTCTTT. The encoded protein is CASSLQGLYTEAFF.

The chain combines TRBV15 with TRBJ1-1; D gene uncertain. The germline CDR1 and CDR2 sequences are LNHNV and YYDKDF (reference sequence). CDR3 length equals 15 residues. The V and J ends lost 1 base and 3 bases respectively, with 12 bases between them. CDR3 DNA sequence: TGTGCCACCAGCAGAGTTTCAGGAGGATACACTGAAGCTTTCTTT. It is translated as CATSRVSGGYTEAFF.

The CDR3 reads CSASRANEQFF. The CDR3 region has the DNA TGCAGTGCTAGCCGGGCCAATGAGCAGTTCTTC. The V call is TRBV20-1, the J call TRBJ2-1; D gene uncertain. Germline V CDR1 and CDR2: DFQATT, SNEGSKA (reference sequence). CDR3 length equals 11 residues. The V end was cut by 3 bases, the J end by 6 bases, with 6 bases between.

V usage is TRBV27 and J usage is TRBJ2-1, with a weak D call TRBD2 (6 bases). Trimming cost V 5 bases and J 0 bases, with 14 bases left between them. Germline CDR1 reads MNHEY; CDR2 reads SMNVEV (reference sequence). This CDR3 comprises 16 residues. CDR3 nucleotide sequence: TGTGCCAGCAGTGTCGGAGTGCGGGACTCCTACAATGAGCAGTTCTTC. Its translation: CASSVGVRDSYNEQFF.

J is TRBJ2-5 and V is TRBV6-1, with 9 bases lining up with TRBD2. V was pared by 1 base and J by 4 bases, with 10 bases of the junction left unmatched. The CDR3 runs to 17 residues. Germline values: CDR1 MNHNS, CDR2 SASEGT. The CDR3 nucleotides are TGTGCCAGCAGTGAAGTTATGGCGGGAGGGCCTGGAGAGACCCAGTACTTC. It translates to CASSEVMAGGPGETQYF.

There are a few counts of this clone. The rearrangement uses TRBV7-9 and TRBJ2-2; D remains unclear. The CDR3 covers 9 residues. Germline CDR1 is SEHNR and CDR2 is FQNEAQ (reference sequence). Trimming took 5 bases from V and 8 from J, leaving 0 bases between them. In DNA, the CDR3 is TGTGCCAGCAGCGGGGAGCTGTTTTTT. This encodes CASSGELFF.

The gene calls are TRBV5-1 and TRBJ1-2; maybe TRBD1 (5 bases). The CDR3 totals 16 residues. Deletions cut 1 base from V and 9 bases from J, with 22 bases between. Germline CDR1 is SGHRS and CDR2 is YFSETQ. This CDR3 reads CASSLFVQGRVIRYTF. CDR3 DNA: TGCGCCAGCAGCTTGTTCGTTCAGGGCCGCGTTATCCGCTACACCTTC. The whole variable domain, filled in from reference TRBV5-1 and TRBJ1-2, reads KAGVTQTPRYLIKTRGQQVTLSCSPISGHRSVSWYQQTPGQGLQFLFEYFSETQRNKGNFPGRFSGRQFSNSRSEMNVSTLELGDSALYLCASSLFVQGRVIRYTFGSGTRLTVV.

V gene TRBV7-3 combines with J gene TRBJ2-1; the D gene is possibly TRBD2 (5 bases). The CDR3 runs 15 residues. With 1 base removed from V and 0 bases from J, the gap between germline ends came to 7 bases. Germline CDR1 and CDR2: SGHTA and FQGTGA. The CDR3 spells CASSLNGDSYNEQFF. The CDR3, as DNA: TGTGCCAGCAGCTTAAACGGGGACTCCTACAATGAGCAGTTCTTC.

The rearrangement uses TRBV27 and TRBJ2-1; 11 nucleotides match TRBD2. The trim removed 6 bases at V and 7 bases at J, leaving 2 bases unmatched. From germline, CDR1 is MNHEY and CDR2 SMNVEV (reference sequence). This CDR3 region has 13 residues. Here the CDR3 DNA reads TGTGCCAGCAGACTAGCGGGAGAAAATGAGCAGTTCTTC. Its translation is CASRLAGENEQFF.

V usage is TRBV11-3 and J usage is TRBJ1-4; D not certain. Trimming took off 5 bases at V and 0 bases at J, with 13 bases between the two ends. The CDR3 contains 16 residues. CDR1 is SGHNT and CDR2 is YENEEA in the germline V gene. The CDR3 DNA reads TGTGCCAGCAGCCTAGGGTGGTGTGCAACTAATGAAAAACTGTTTTTT. Residues: CASSLGWCATNEKLFF. Full variable domain (remainder filled in from reference TRBV11-3 and TRBJ1-4): EAGVVQSPRYKIIEKKQPVAFWCNPISGHNTLYWYLQNLGQGPELLIRYENEEAVDDSQLPKDRFSAERLKGVDSTLKIQPAELGDSAVYLCASSLGWCATNEKLFFGSGTQLSVL.

The genes are TRBV6-4 and TRBJ2-2, with 13 bases fitting TRBD2. Germline loops: CDR1 MRHNA, CDR2 SNTAGT. Unmatched junction bases numbered 10, after V lost 5 bases and J lost 4 bases. The CDR3 runs 18 residues. CDR3 sequence: CASSRGTSGTRSTGELFF. The CDR3 DNA reads TGTGCCAGCAGTCGGGGGACTAGCGGGACTAGAAGCACCGGGGAGCTGTTTTTT.

The chain is built from TRBV19 and TRBJ1-3, with a possible D match to TRBD1 (5 bases). Germline CDR1 is LNHDA and CDR2 is SQIVND (reference sequence). CDR3 length equals 18 residues. Trimming removed 5 bases from V and 7 bases from J, with 27 bases in between. The CDR3 DNA is TGTGCCAGTAGTGTCACCTCGATCCCGGGACCCCGATCGAACACCATATATTTT. This gives the protein CASSVTSIPGPRSNTIYF.

The CDR3 DNA reads TGTGCCAGCAGTACGGGAAGTAGCGGGAGTATAGATACGCAGTATTTT. As protein: CASSTGSSGSIDTQYF. V gene TRBV6-6 combines with J gene TRBJ2-3, with TRBD2 identical over 9 bases. Germline CDR1 reads MNHNY; CDR2 reads SVGAGI (reference sequence). CDR3 length: 16 residues. Losses at the gene ends were 5 bases for V and 5 bases for J; bases not matched to a gene: 11.

Here the CDR3 reads CASGQGAGDTQYF. CDR3 sequence (DNA): TGTGCCAGCGGGCAGGGGGCAGGAGATACGCAGTATTTT. V is TRBV11-2 and J is TRBJ2-3, with 8 bases fitting TRBD1. V was pared by 8 bases and J by 5 bases, with 6 bases of the junction left unmatched. This CDR3 is 13 amino acids long. Germline assignment: CDR1 SGHAT and CDR2 FQNNGV.

There are a few counts of this clone. The genes are TRBV28 and TRBJ1-2; a possible D gene is TRBD1 (6 bases). The CDR3 covers 16 residues. Germline values: CDR1 MDHEN, CDR2 SYDVKM. V lost 7 bases and J 5 bases, leaving 23 bases between the germline ends. The CDR3 spells CASTRGEQGIIYGYTF. The CDR3 region has the DNA TGTGCCAGCACCCGAGGAGAACAGGGAATAATATATGGCTACACCTTC.

The chain uses TRBV28 and TRBJ1-3; 7 bases line up with TRBD1. V was pared by 6 bases and J by 2 bases, with 7 bases of the junction left unmatched. CDR3 size: 15 residues. Germline loops: CDR1 MDHEN, CDR2 SYDVKM. DNA of the CDR3: TGTGCCAGCAGCCCCTCAGGGGGGACTGGAAACACCATATATTTT. Translating it yields CASSPSGGTGNTIYF.

This clone was seen more than once but under ten times. This sample includes further DNA sequences coding for the same CDR3. V gene TRBV15 combines with J gene TRBJ2-3; D uncertain. CDR1 is LNHNV, CDR2 YYDKDF, per germline (reference sequence). The CDR3 consists of 17 residues. V was cut by 3 bases and J by 0 bases, with 16 bases left in between. CDR3 residues: CATSSFPRKTSTDTQYF. CDR3 nucleotide sequence: TGTGCCACCAGCAGCTTTCCCCGAAAAACTAGCACAGATACGCAGTATTTT.

The J gene is TRBJ2-7, the V gene TRBV11-3; 14 nucleotides agree with TRBD2. CDR1 is SGHNT, CDR2 YENEEA, per germline. This CDR3 is 14 amino acids long. Germline trimming cut 5 bases from V and 5 bases from J; bases unmatched to any gene: 2. CDR3 bases: TGTGCCAGCAGCCGGGGACTAGCGGGGGACGAGCAGTACTTC. Translation: CASSRGLAGDEQYF.

The genes are TRBV5-5 and TRBJ1-2; 7 bases map to TRBD1. This CDR3 contains 14 residues. The V and J ends lost 9 bases and 6 bases, in that order; junction bases with no gene match: 14. CDR1 and CDR2 (germline): SGHKS, YYEKEE (reference sequence). The CDR3 coding sequence is TGTGCCACCACACTCTACGACAGGGCGGATGGCTACACCTTC. It codes for CATTLYDRADGYTF.